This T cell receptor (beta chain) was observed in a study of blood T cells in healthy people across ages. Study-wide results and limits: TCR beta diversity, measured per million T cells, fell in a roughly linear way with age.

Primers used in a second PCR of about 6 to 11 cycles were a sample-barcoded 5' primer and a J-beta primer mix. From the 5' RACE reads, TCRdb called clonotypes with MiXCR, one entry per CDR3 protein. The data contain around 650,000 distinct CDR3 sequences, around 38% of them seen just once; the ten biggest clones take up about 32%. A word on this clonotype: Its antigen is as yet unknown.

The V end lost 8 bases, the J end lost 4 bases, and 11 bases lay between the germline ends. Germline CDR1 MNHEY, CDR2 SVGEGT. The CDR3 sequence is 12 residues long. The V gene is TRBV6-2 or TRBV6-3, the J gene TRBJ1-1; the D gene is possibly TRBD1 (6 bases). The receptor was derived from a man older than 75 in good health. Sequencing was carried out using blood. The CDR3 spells CASQGRSTEAFF. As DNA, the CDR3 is TGTGCCAGCCAGGGGCGGAGCACTGAAGCTTTCTTT.